The source of this TCR beta chain is a study of shared clonotypes between healthy human individuals. The study, taken as a whole, reports: For naive CD4 cells, roughly 4.6% of clonotypes were shared across a handful of donors. Relative to clonotypes present in all four donors, those not shared had lower generation probabilities.

Every subset had its genomic DNA shared out evenly among several immunoSEQ plates. Method: immunoSEQ multiplex PCR; TCRdb's copy keeps in-frame clones and lacks some. The sample contains about 710,000 clones, around 77% of which appear only once. This clone was counted at least ten times. The target antigen is unknown. This sample includes further DNA sequences coding for the same CDR3. Each sample came from a Caucasian adult donor living in Nashville, Tennessee. CDR1 is LNHDA and CDR2 is SQIVND in the germline V gene (reference sequence). J was trimmed by 3 bases and V by 0 bases; bases with no gene match: 7. There are 17 residues in the CDR3.

The chain links TRBV19 to TRBJ2-1, with 8 bases fitting TRBD1. This sequence was found in a woman aged 25 to 39 in good health. The sequencing sample was made of memory CD4+ T cells sorted from blood. Noted subset: CD45RA-negative fraction. The CDR3 loop reads CASSIDTGTGGYNEQFF. In DNA form, the CDR3 reads TGTGCCAGTAGTATAGACACCGGGACAGGTGGCTACAATGAGCAGTTCTTC.